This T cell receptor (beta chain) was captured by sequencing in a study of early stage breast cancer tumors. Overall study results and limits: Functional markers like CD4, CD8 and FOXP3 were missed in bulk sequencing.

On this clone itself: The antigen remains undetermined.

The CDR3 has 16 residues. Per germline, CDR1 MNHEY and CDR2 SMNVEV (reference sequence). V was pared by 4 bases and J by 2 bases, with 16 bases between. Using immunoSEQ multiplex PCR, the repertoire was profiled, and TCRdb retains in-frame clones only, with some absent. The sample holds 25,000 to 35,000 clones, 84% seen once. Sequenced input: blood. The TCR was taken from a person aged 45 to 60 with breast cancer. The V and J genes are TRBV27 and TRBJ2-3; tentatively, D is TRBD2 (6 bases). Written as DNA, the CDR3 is TGTGCCAGCAGTTCCCTCGCGGGGAGAACCACAGATACGCAGTATTTT. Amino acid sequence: CASSSLAGRTTDTQYF.